This section outlines one TCR beta chain sequence together with its context. It was with 60 Vbeta and 13 Jbeta primers that the PCR ran. Method: immunoSEQ multiplex PCR; TCRdb's copy keeps in-frame clones and lacks some. The table includes 85,000 to 130,000 clones, 71% detected once. The entry originates in a study of cytomegalovirus exposure and HLA in healthy donors. CDR1 is SEHNR, CDR2 FQNEAQ, per germline (reference sequence). The CDR3 runs 15 residues. With V trimmed by 6 bases and J by 9 bases, 17 bases remained unmatched. The clonotype comes from a female donor in good health and CMV-seronegative. This chain links TRBV7-9 with TRBJ2-7; the match to TRBD2 covers 7 bases. Sequenced sample: PBMCs. In DNA form, the CDR3 reads TGTGCCAGCAGTTCGTCCGGGACTACCTCTCGGGGGCAGTACTTC. This codes for CASSSSGTTSRGQYF.